This T cell receptor beta chain was documented in a study of blood T cell repertoires in COVID-19. Study-level background: Acute and convalescent COVID-19 samples came from the United States, Italy and Spain. Sources were T cells, B-cell-depleted T cells, or PBMCs; the material itself was cDNA or gDNA.

Living in about 25 US areas, the participants were between roughly 18 and 89 years of age. The germline gives CDR1 SQVTM, CDR2 ANQGSEA. Trimming took 7 bases from V and 0 from J; bases not matched to a gene: 8. CDR3 length: 14 residues. Authors' data handling: Amplification of reference gene primers provided the estimated nucleated cell counts. The repertoire was sequenced with immunoSEQ multiplex PCR; TCRdb's copy has only in-frame clones and lacks some. D and trimming were read from the DNA, whereas the V and J calls and clone size are those reported in that table. The sample consists of about 200,000 clones, about nine tenths of them appearing once.

The TCR was taken from a woman aged 25 to 45 who had recovered from COVID-19. The sequencing input was PBMCs or T cells enriched from blood (not recorded which). The chain employs TRBV29-1 and TRBJ1-1, with 7 positions matching TRBD1. This CDR3 is CSGDRAGVNTEAFF. In nucleotides, the CDR3 is TGCAGCGGTGACAGGGCGGGAGTGAACACTGAAGCTTTCTTT.